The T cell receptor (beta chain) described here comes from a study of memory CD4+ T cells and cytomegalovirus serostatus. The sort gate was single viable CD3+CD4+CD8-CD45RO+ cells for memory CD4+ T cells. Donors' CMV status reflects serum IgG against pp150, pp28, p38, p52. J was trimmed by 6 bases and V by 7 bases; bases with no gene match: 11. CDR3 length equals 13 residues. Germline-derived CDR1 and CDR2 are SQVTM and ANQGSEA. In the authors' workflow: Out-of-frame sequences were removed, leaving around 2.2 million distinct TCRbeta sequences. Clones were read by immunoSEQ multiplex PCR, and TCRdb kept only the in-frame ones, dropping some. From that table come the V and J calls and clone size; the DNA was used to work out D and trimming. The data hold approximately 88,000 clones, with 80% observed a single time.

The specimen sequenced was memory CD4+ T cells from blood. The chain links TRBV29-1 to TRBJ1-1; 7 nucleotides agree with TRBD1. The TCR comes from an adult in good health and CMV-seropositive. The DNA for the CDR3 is TGCAGCGCCTCACAGGGGCTAGGCGCTGAAGCTTTCTTT. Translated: CSASQGLGAEAFF.